The clone carrying this T cell receptor (beta chain) is classed as medium-sized by frequency. Its antigen is undetermined. These data come from a study of T cell clusters in autoimmune cytopenias. Germline V gives CDR1 LNHDA, CDR2 SQIVND (reference sequence). This CDR3 has 17 residues. Whole-study findings and limits: Healthy donors had approximately 2.9-fold more exclusive TRB clusters than active autoimmune hepatitis patients.

TRB amplification used approximately 250 ng of peripheral blood genomic DNA. Multiplex touch-down PCR amplified TRB using TRB-A and TRB-B pools in one tube. TCRdb reanalyzed the multiplex PCR reads, giving one entry per CDR3 protein sequence and no DNA. Its listing shows a few thousand distinct CDR3 sequences. This chain joins TRBV19 and TRBJ2-3; without DNA, the TCRdb call of TRBD1 cannot be checked. This receptor was taken from a human donor with an autoimmune cytopenia or autoimmune hepatitis (not recorded which). Source material: peripheral blood. Here the CDR3 reads CASSGPPRETSTDTQYF.